This T cell receptor beta chain was observed in a study of blood T cell repertoires in COVID-19. Study-wide context: Spain, Italy and the United States supplied samples that represented acute and convalescent COVID-19.

Trimming took off 0 bases at V and 4 bases at J, with 6 bases between the two ends. The CDR3 runs 13 residues. The germline CDR1 and CDR2 sequences are SGHVS and FNYEAQ. Study processing details: Nucleated cell counts were estimated from reference gene primer amplification. Profiled with immunoSEQ multiplex PCR; TCRdb holds only in-frame clones, not every one. That table is the source of V, J and clone size, and D and trimming were worked out from the DNA. The sample has 120,000 to 150,000 clones; more than 75% are singletons. The chain combines TRBV7-6 with TRBJ1-1; no reliable D call. Sequenced sample: peripheral blood. This TCR was recovered from a woman aged 45-60 years with active or convalescent COVID-19. CDR3 coding DNA: TGTGCCAGCAGCTTAGCGAGGCGCACTGAAGCTTTCTTT. The encoded protein is CASSLARRTEAFF. The variable domain in full, with the rest retrieved from reference TRBV7-6 and TRBJ1-1, is GAGVSQSPRYKVTKRGQDVALRCDPISGHVSLYWYRQALGQGPEFLTYFNYEAQQDKSGLPNDRFSAERPEGSISTLTIQRTEQRDSAMYRCASSLARRTEAFFGQGTRLTVV.